The clone carrying this T cell receptor beta chain was detected once. The target antigen is unknown. 13 Jbeta primers and 60 Vbeta primers were used for the PCR. The repertoire was sequenced with immunoSEQ multiplex PCR; TCRdb's copy has only in-frame clones and lacks some. The profile shows 120,000 or so clones, about 80% of them singletons. The data derive from a study of cytomegalovirus exposure and HLA in healthy donors. Study results and caveats: High sensitivity and specificity were reportedly achieved when the classifier diagnosed cytomegalovirus status. Most of the TCR beta V segments (in an earlier analysis) were productive either about 90% or about 30% of the time. Most subjects had HLA-A and HLA-B alleles reportedly predicted accurately by TCR beta sequences.

Trimming shortened V by 5 bases and J by 8 bases, and 15 bases separated the two germline ends. There are 13 residues in the CDR3. Germline lookup yields CDR1 SGHVS and CDR2 FQNEAQ. The sequenced sample consisted of PBMCs. This receptor was taken from a man aged 25-45 years in good health and CMV-seropositive. The chain has TRBV7-8 and TRBJ1-2, with D perhaps matching TRBD1 (6 bases). The CDR3 DNA reads TGTGCCAGCAGCGCGTTGCAGGGGAGCGGCTACACCTTC. It is translated as CASSALQGSGYTF.